The 32 T cell receptor beta chains below come from one sample, sequenced in a study of T-cell reconstitution after alpha-beta-depleted transplantation in children. Unique molecular identifiers were incorporated during preparation of the TCRbeta library. TCRdb used MiXCR to reprocess the PCR reads, holding one entry per CDR3 protein. The sample includes roughly 500,000 distinct CDR3 sequences, roughly 10% of them seen just once. The sample in question was PBMCs, obtained before TCRalphabeta/CD19-depleted stem cell transplant. These receptors came from a child aged 2 to 10 with inherited bone marrow failure, due to receive a stem cell transplant.

This clonotype was seen ten or more times. The V gene is TRBV14, the J gene TRBJ2-2; 8 nucleotides line up with TRBD2. Germline V gives CDR1 SGHDN, CDR2 FVKESK. This CDR3 is 18 amino acids long. Trimming removed 3 bases from V and 1 base from J; junction bases left unmatched: 10. DNA of the CDR3: TGTGCCAGCAGCCATATCATCGGGCTAGCGGGGAACACCGGGGAGCTGTTTTTT. Translated: CASSHIIGLAGNTGELFF. Full variable domain (rest looked up from reference TRBV14 and TRBJ2-2): EAGVTQFPSHSVIEKGQTVTLRCDPISGHDNLYWYRRVMGKEIKFLLHFVKESKQDESGMPNNRFLAERTGGTYSTLKVQPAELEDSGVYFCASSHIIGLAGNTGELFFGEGSRLTVL.

The sample holds many counts of this clonotype. V and J are TRBV6-1 and TRBJ2-1; TRBD2 matches at 7 bases. The V gene's germline CDR1 is MNHNS and CDR2 SASEGT. The CDR3 runs 15 residues. V trimming: 7 bases; J trimming: 1 base; junction bases outside the gene matches: 7. The CDR3 coding sequence is TGTGCCAGCAACCCGAGCGGGAAGTCCTACAATGAGCAGTTCTTC. It yields the protein CASNPSGKSYNEQFF.

V is TRBV20-1 and J is TRBJ2-7; D tentatively fits TRBD1 or TRBD2 (5 bases each). Germline assignment: CDR1 DFQATT and CDR2 SNEGSKA (reference sequence). The CDR3 has 14 residues. The V and J ends lost 3 bases and 1 base respectively, with 13 bases between them. The CDR3 region is CSARKGTESYEQYF. For the CDR3, the DNA is TGCAGTGCTAGGAAGGGGACGGAATCCTACGAGCAGTACTTC.

This clonotype has ten or more counts. V and J are TRBV29-1 and TRBJ2-7, with D possibly being TRBD2 (7 bases). The CDR3 loop spans 12 amino acids. The germline gives CDR1 SQVTM, CDR2 ANQGSEA. V was trimmed by 3 bases and J by 7 bases, leaving 13 bases between them. The CDR3 nucleotides are TGCAGCGTTGATGGGGGGGCAGGGGAGCAGTACTTC. Protein sequence: CSVDGGAGEQYF.

The table lists this clonotype with many counts. For the CDR3, the DNA is TGTGCCAGCAGCCCCGAACAGGGGAGAGTAAGGAACACTGAAGCTTTCTTT. As protein: CASSPEQGRVRNTEAFF. The rearrangement joins TRBV7-9 to TRBJ1-1; 7 bases map to TRBD1. This CDR3 has 17 residues. The trim removed 5 bases at V and 1 base at J, leaving 13 bases unmatched. Germline assignment: CDR1 SEHNR and CDR2 FQNEAQ (reference sequence).

The rearrangement uses TRBV9 and TRBJ2-1; D gene unclear. Trimming left V 5 bases short and J 7 bases short, with 10 bases between. Germline loops: CDR1 SGDLS, CDR2 YYNGEE. The CDR3 covers 12 residues. The CDR3 loop is CASSGNWNEQFF. The DNA for the CDR3 is TGTGCCAGCAGTGGAAACTGGAATGAGCAGTTCTTC.

This clonotype was counted ten times or more. The rearrangement links TRBV24-1 to TRBJ2-7; TRBD2 agrees at 8 bases. Unmatched junction bases numbered 4, after V lost 3 bases and J lost 4 bases. The germline gives CDR1 KGHDR, CDR2 SFDVKD. The CDR3 contains 14 residues. Here the CDR3 DNA reads TGTGCCACCAGTGATACCGGGGGGGAGTACGAGCAGTACTTC. Translated: CATSDTGGEYEQYF.

In this sample, this clonotype turned up many times. This chain connects TRBV4-2 to TRBJ2-1; 9 bases fit TRBD2. From germline, CDR1 is LGHNA and CDR2 YNFKEQ. The V gene end was trimmed by 0 bases and the J gene end by 12 bases; junction bases not matched to a gene: 6. The CDR3 contains 14 residues. The CDR3 region has the DNA TGTGCCAGCAGCCAAGAAGGCAGCGGGAGGCCGCAGTTCTTC. Translated, it gives CASSQEGSGRPQFF.

This clonotype was counted many times. This chain connects TRBV27 to TRBJ2-1; D ambiguous. Germline V CDR1 and CDR2: MNHEY, SMNVEV (reference sequence). Trimming cost V 3 bases and J 5 bases, with 11 bases left between them. The CDR3 has 14 amino acids. CDR3 nucleotides: TGTGCCAGCAGTTTGAGGCAGTATAACAATGAGCAGTTCTTC. Translated, it gives CASSLRQYNNEQFF.

The chain carries TRBV12-3 or TRBV12-4 and TRBJ2-7; 10 positions match TRBD1. The junction had 6 bases not matched to a gene; V was cut back by 5 bases and J by 5 bases. This CDR3 is built from 14 residues. CDR3 coding DNA: TGTGCCAGCAGTCCCACCGACAGGGGGCACGAGCAGTACTTC. Translation: CASSPTDRGHEQYF.

Ten or more counts support this clonotype. The genes are TRBV12-3 or TRBV12-4 and TRBJ1-4; D might be TRBD1 (5 bases). V was shortened by 2 bases and J by 8 bases, with 15 bases between the two germline ends. The CDR3 totals 15 residues. CDR3 region: CASSLKVTGGEKLFF. The CDR3 bases are TGTGCCAGCAGTTTAAAGGTTACGGGGGGAGAAAAACTGTTTTTT.

The chain uses TRBV7-9 and TRBJ2-1; D may be TRBD1 (5 bases). The ends were cut back, 3 bases at V and 3 bases at J, with 6 bases in the middle. The CDR3 contains 13 residues. Germline CDR1 is SEHNR and CDR2 is FQNEAQ (reference sequence). The DNA for the CDR3 is TGTGCCAGCAGCTTCCAGGGCTACAATGAGCAGTTCTTC. Its translation is CASSFQGYNEQFF.

In this sample, this clonotype turned up a few times. The CDR3 DNA reads as TGCAGTGCTAGAGATTTGCGCGGGGGTAGCTCCTACAATGAGCAGTTCTTC. Its translation: CSARDLRGGSSYNEQFF. The gene calls are TRBV20-1 and TRBJ2-1, with 7 bases fitting TRBD2. With 0 bases clipped from V and 0 bases from J, the junction kept 8 bases outside the gene matches. The length of the CDR3 is 17 residues. CDR1 DFQATT and CDR2 SNEGSKA come from the germline V gene (reference sequence).

J is TRBJ1-4 and V is TRBV7-9, with a weak D call TRBD1 (5 bases). This CDR3 is built from 17 residues. V dropped 1 base and J dropped 4 bases, with 16 bases sitting between them. Per the germline V gene, CDR1 is SEHNR and CDR2 is FQNEAQ (reference sequence). This chain's CDR3 is CASSLGPVSGRNEKLFF. The CDR3 DNA follows: TGTGCCAGCAGCTTAGGTCCCGTTTCGGGGCGTAATGAAAAACTGTTTTTT.

The V gene is TRBV28, the J gene TRBJ1-3, with 8 bases identical to TRBD1. CDR1 and CDR2 from the germline V gene are MDHEN and SYDVKM. With 6 bases clipped from V and 2 bases from J, the junction kept 3 bases outside the gene matches. There are 14 residues in the CDR3. CDR3 DNA sequence: TGTGCCAGCAGAATGACAGGGGCTGGAAACACCATATATTTT. Protein product: CASRMTGAGNTIYF.

On this clonotype: A much larger clone lies a single base off, so this may be a read error. The chain has TRBV3-1 and TRBJ2-5; TRBD1 matches at 7 bases. The CDR3 runs 16 residues. Germline CDR1 LGHDT, CDR2 YNNKEL (reference sequence). J was trimmed by 0 bases and V by 1 base; bases with no gene match: 5. CDR3 residues: CASSQVGGRNQETQYF. The CDR3 region has the DNA TGTGCCAGCAGCCAAGTAGGGGGCAGGAACCAAGAGACCCAGTACTTC.

As for this clonotype: A single base separates this from a much larger clone, so it may be a read error. The CDR3 region is CSAPPGETQYF. In DNA form, the CDR3 reads TGCAGTGCCCCCCCTGGAGAGACCCAGTACTTC. This rearrangement joins TRBV20-1 to TRBJ2-5; D not resolved. V shed 6 bases and J shed 4 bases, with 9 bases lying between them. Germline V gives CDR1 DFQATT, CDR2 SNEGSKA (reference sequence). This CDR3 has 11 amino acids.

The genes are TRBV7-2 and TRBJ1-1; TRBD1 aligns across 10 bases. CDR3 length: 16 residues. In germline, CDR1 is SGHTA, CDR2 FQGNSA. V lost 2 bases to trimming and J lost 3 bases; unmatched junction nucleotides: 6. The CDR3 DNA reads TGTGCCAGCAGCTTATCCCGGGACAGGGGAGACACTGAAGCTTTCTTT. Protein sequence: CASSLSRDRGDTEAFF.

This clonotype was picked up many times. V and J are TRBV3-1 and TRBJ2-7; perhaps TRBD2 as D (6 bases). Germline values: CDR1 LGHDT, CDR2 YNNKEL (reference sequence). V gave up 2 bases and J gave up 6 bases, with 11 bases separating them. The CDR3 extends over 13 amino acids. In DNA form, the CDR3 reads TGTGCCAGCAGCCAAATCCCGGGAGCCGAGCAGTACTTC. Protein sequence: CASSQIPGAEQYF.

This clonotype was seen many times. The chain has TRBV28 and TRBJ2-5, with TRBD1 identical over 7 bases. The CDR3 covers 14 residues. Germline CDR1 MDHEN, CDR2 SYDVKM. Germline trimming cut 0 bases from V and 4 bases from J; bases unmatched to any gene: 2. The CDR3 loop reads CASSLWAGGETQYF. Here the CDR3 DNA reads TGTGCCAGCAGTTTATGGGCAGGGGGAGAGACCCAGTACTTC.

This clonotype occurred many times. The rearrangement links TRBV4-3 to TRBJ2-7, with 10 bases that match TRBD2. CDR3 size: 16 residues. V shed 0 bases, J shed 0 bases, and the junction held 2 bases outside the gene matches. Germline CDR1 LGHNA, CDR2 YSLEER. CDR3 region: CASSQEASGSSYEQYF. CDR3 nucleotides: TGCGCCAGCAGCCAAGAGGCTAGCGGGAGCTCCTACGAGCAGTACTTC.

This clonotype was recorded at least ten times. The chain uses TRBV3-1 and TRBJ2-7; no reliable D call. This CDR3 has 11 residues. V lost 1 base, J lost 9 bases, and 7 bases lay in between. CDR1 is LGHDT, CDR2 YNNKEL, per germline (reference sequence). The CDR3 bases are TGTGCCAGCAGCCAAGTTAGTGTGCAGTACTTC. It is translated as CASSQVSVQYF.

This clonotype was seen at least ten times. V is TRBV28 and J is TRBJ2-2; maybe TRBD1 (6 bases). The CDR3 length is 15 residues. Germline V lookup: CDR1 MDHEN, CDR2 SYDVKM. V was trimmed by 3 bases and J by 5 bases, leaving 13 bases between them. CDR3 sequence: CASSFYYRDTGELFF. DNA for the CDR3: TGTGCCAGCAGTTTTTATTACAGGGATACCGGGGAGCTGTTTTTT. Looking up the rest from reference TRBV28 and TRBJ2-2 gives the full variable domain: DVKVTQSSRYLVKRTGEKVFLECVQDMDHENMFWYRQDPGLGLRLIYFSYDVKMKEKGDIPEGYSVSREKKERFSLILESASTNQTSMYLCASSFYYRDTGELFFGEGSRLTVL.

The table lists this clonotype with many counts. The chain joins TRBV29-1 to TRBJ1-1, with 7 positions matching TRBD1. The ends lost 6 bases at V and 1 base at J; junction bases unmatched: 8. The CDR3 spans 14 residues. Looked up from germline, CDR1 is SQVTM and CDR2 is ANQGSEA. CDR3 amino acids: CSVGWDRSNTEAFF. The DNA for the CDR3 is TGCAGCGTCGGATGGGACAGATCGAACACTGAAGCTTTCTTT.

This clonotype was counted many times. The CDR3 sequence is CASSVDSPEQPQHF. CDR3 nucleotides: TGCGCCAGCAGCGTGGACAGCCCGGAGCAGCCCCAGCATTTT. V and J are TRBV5-1 and TRBJ1-5; weak D call: TRBD1 (6 bases). CDR1 and CDR2 from the germline V gene are SGHRS and YFSETQ. The V gene lost 4 bases and the J gene lost 7 bases, with 15 bases spanning the gap. This CDR3 has 14 amino acids.

This clonotype has a count of ten or more. The chain has TRBV9 and TRBJ1-4; D call uncertain. V lost 2 bases, J lost 2 bases, and 7 bases lay in between. Per germline, CDR1 SGDLS and CDR2 YYNGEE. The CDR3 runs to 14 residues. The DNA of the CDR3 is TGTGCCAGCAGCGTTGGGGTTACTAATGAAAAACTGTTTTTT. Translating gives CASSVGVTNEKLFF.

This clonotype was counted many times. This chain joins TRBV28 and TRBJ2-7; TRBD1 aligns across 9 bases. There are 13 residues in the CDR3. V shed 8 bases, J shed 6 bases, and the junction held 8 bases outside the gene matches. Germline V CDR1 and CDR2: MDHEN, SYDVKM. Here the CDR3 reads CASGGDRVREQYF. The CDR3 coding sequence is TGTGCCAGCGGTGGGGACAGGGTCCGCGAGCAGTACTTC.

In its sample, this clonotype was seen a few times. The J gene is TRBJ1-5, the V gene TRBV30; TRBD1 agrees at 7 bases. J was trimmed by 2 bases and V by 5 bases; bases with no gene match: 3. Germline values: CDR1 GTSNPN, CDR2 SVGIG (reference sequence). The CDR3 length is 13 residues. The CDR3 spells CAWQGVGNQPQHF. Written as DNA, the CDR3 is TGTGCCTGGCAGGGGGTTGGCAATCAGCCCCAGCATTTT.

CDR3 in DNA: TGTGCCAGCAGGGGGACAGGGGATCTCAAAAACATTCAGTACTTC. It translates to CASRGTGDLKNIQYF. The chain has TRBV28 and TRBJ2-4; TRBD1 matches 10 bases. The CDR3 runs 15 residues. V shed 6 bases, J shed 3 bases, and the junction held 5 bases outside the gene matches. The V gene's germline CDR1 is MDHEN and CDR2 SYDVKM.

This chain uses TRBV12-3 or TRBV12-4 with TRBJ2-7; 8 bases agree with TRBD1. Trimming removed 6 bases from V and 5 bases from J; junction bases left unmatched: 9. This CDR3 has 14 amino acids. The CDR3 protein is CASRPGTGVNEQYF. The CDR3, as DNA: TGTGCCAGCAGACCGGGGACAGGCGTCAACGAGCAGTACTTC.

At least ten counts were recorded for this clonotype. The chain is built from TRBV30 and TRBJ2-7, with D hard to call. With 1 base removed from V and 0 bases from J, the gap between germline ends came to 10 bases. CDR3 size: 14 residues. CDR1 is GTSNPN and CDR2 is SVGIG in the germline V gene (reference sequence). As DNA, the CDR3 is TGTGCCTGGAGTGGTGGCGGAAGCTCCTACGAGCAGTACTTC. Translating it yields CAWSGGGSSYEQYF.

With respect to this clonotype: A junction boundary mismatches the germline segment, possibly from a read error. The chain uses TRBV5-1 and TRBJ2-1, with 11 bases fitting TRBD1. This CDR3 spans 16 amino acids. The germline V gene has CDR1 SGHRS and CDR2 YFSETQ. CDR3 sequence reads: CASNLVGGTGGSEQFF. The CDR3 nucleotides are TGCGCCAGCAACTTGGTGGGGGGGACAGGGGGATCTGAGCAGTTCTTC.